One sample yielded the 13 T cell receptor beta chains listed below, sequenced in a study of identical twins. In TCRdb, the 5' RACE reads were re-called with MiXCR into one record per CDR3 protein. The table lists over 600,000 distinct CDR3 sequences, over 20% of them singletons. The same sample was also studied in work on T cells expressing NK-cell markers.

The sequencing sample was made of PBMCs. The source of these receptors is a woman aged 18-29 years in good health.

This clonotype has a handful of counts. This sequence joins TRBV6-5 and TRBJ1-6, with 9 bases lining up with TRBD1. The CDR3 loop spans 15 amino acids. Germline V gene sequence: CDR1 MNHEY, CDR2 SVGAGI. V dropped 4 bases and J dropped 7; count of bases not matched to a gene: 5. The CDR3 protein is CASSSPGQGNSPLHF. DNA of the CDR3: TGTGCCAGCAGTTCGCCGGGACAGGGCAATTCACCCCTCCACTTT.

This clonotype has only a few counts. This rearrangement joins TRBV18 to TRBJ1-6; D ambiguous. Germline lookup yields CDR1 KGHSH and CDR2 LQKENI. The CDR3 spans 14 residues. V lost 2 bases and J lost 11, with 13 bases in between. In DNA form, the CDR3 reads TGTGCCAGCTCACCATCGGGAACAAAGGCACCCCTCCACTTT. This encodes CASSPSGTKAPLHF.

This clonotype appeared many times. The chain employs TRBV29-1 and TRBJ2-3; 10 bases match TRBD2. This CDR3 comprises 13 residues. The V gene end was trimmed by 6 bases and the J gene end by 1 base; junction bases not matched to a gene: 1. The germline V gene encodes CDR1 SQVTM and CDR2 ANQGSEA. CDR3 bases: TGCAGCGTGGGGACTAGCGGCACAGATACGCAGTATTTT. Translated, it gives CSVGTSGTDTQYF.

This clonotype was counted a few times. This chain joins TRBV7-9 and TRBJ1-6; possibly TRBD1 for D (5 bases). V was pared by 2 bases and J by 8 bases, with 13 bases between. The CDR3 length is 15 residues. Germline lookup yields CDR1 SEHNR and CDR2 FQNEAQ (reference sequence). The CDR3, as DNA: TGTGCCAGCAGCTTACAGGGCCCCTGGGATTCACCCCTCCACTTT. Translation: CASSLQGPWDSPLHF.

CDR3 sequence (DNA): TGTGCCAGCACCCGTGGAGGCGGTGAGCAGTTCTTC. It specifies CASTRGGGEQFF. This chain connects TRBV5-6 to TRBJ2-1; possible D gene TRBD2, 5 bases. The CDR3 extends over 12 amino acids. Germline CDR1 reads SGHDT; CDR2 reads YYEEEE. V was trimmed by 6 bases and J by 9 bases, leaving 13 bases between them.

The CDR3 DNA follows: TGTGCCAGCAGGGTACTCGGACCAGATACGCAGTATTTT. As protein: CASRVLGPDTQYF. This sequence joins TRBV7-9 and TRBJ2-3; D call uncertain. The germline V and J ends were trimmed by 6 bases and 4 bases, with 11 bases remaining between them. The CDR3 length is 13 residues. Germline CDR1 is SEHNR and CDR2 is FQNEAQ (reference sequence).

The chain combines TRBV5-1 with TRBJ2-7, with D maybe TRBD2 (5 bases). Germline lookup yields CDR1 SGHRS and CDR2 YFSETQ. V lost 4 bases to trimming and J lost 6 bases, with 14 bases between them. The CDR3 extends over 13 amino acids. The CDR3 DNA follows: TGCGCCAGCAGCCTCTCTATGGCGGGCGAGCAGTACTTC. Protein product: CASSLSMAGEQYF.

The chain employs TRBV5-1 and TRBJ1-2; D possibly corresponds to TRBD1 (5 bases). The germline V gene has CDR1 SGHRS and CDR2 YFSETQ. This CDR3 spans 14 amino acids. V was pared by 3 bases and J by 6 bases, with 15 bases between. The CDR3 sequence: CASSSNPGTHGYTF. Here the CDR3 DNA reads TGCGCCAGCAGCTCTAACCCAGGGACCCATGGCTACACCTTC.

This clonotype was recorded many times. The rearrangement joins TRBV12-3 or TRBV12-4 to TRBJ2-5, with D uncertain. The CDR3 loop spans 13 amino acids. V dropped 5 bases and J dropped 4 bases, with 11 bases sitting between them. Here the CDR3 reads CASSIPGRETQYF. CDR3 DNA: TGTGCCAGCAGTATACCTGGCCGAGAGACCCAGTACTTC.

In this sample, this clonotype turned up a few times. The chain is built from TRBV29-1 and TRBJ2-1; unclear D gene. The CDR3 has 15 residues. The V end lost 6 bases, the J end lost 3 bases, and 18 bases lay between the germline ends. The germline CDR1 and CDR2 sequences are SQVTM and ANQGSEA. This chain's CDR3 is CSVGYDTGGYNEQFF. The DNA of the CDR3 is TGCAGCGTCGGCTATGACACGGGCGGCTACAATGAGCAGTTCTTC.

V gene TRBV29-1 combines with J gene TRBJ2-7, with no clear D. Trimming stripped 7 bases from V and 7 bases from J, with 11 bases between. Looked up from germline, CDR1 is SQVTM and CDR2 is ANQGSEA. This CDR3 contains 10 residues. The CDR3 loop is CSAGNLEQYF. The CDR3 DNA follows: TGCAGCGCCGGAAACTTAGAGCAGTACTTC.

This clonotype has only one observation. The chain combines TRBV4-1 with TRBJ1-2; TRBD1 aligns across 12 bases. The CDR3 contains 19 residues. The germline V gene encodes CDR1 MGHRA and CDR2 YSYEKL. V was pared by 3 bases and J by 4 bases, with 15 bases of the junction left unmatched. CDR3 sequence (DNA): TGCGCCAGCAGCCAGATAGTCCTCCGGGACAGGGGGCGAGGCTATGGCTACACCTTC. Residues: CASSQIVLRDRGRGYGYTF.

This clonotype appeared many times. The chain is built from TRBV29-1 and TRBJ2-3; unclear D gene. This CDR3 comprises 15 residues. Trimming stripped 1 base from V and 6 bases from J, with 17 bases between. Per the germline V gene, CDR1 is SQVTM and CDR2 is ANQGSEA. The DNA of the CDR3 is TGCAGCGTTGAAGGGCTCCCCACCCTGAGGGATACGCAGTATTTT. Translation gives CSVEGLPTLRDTQYF.